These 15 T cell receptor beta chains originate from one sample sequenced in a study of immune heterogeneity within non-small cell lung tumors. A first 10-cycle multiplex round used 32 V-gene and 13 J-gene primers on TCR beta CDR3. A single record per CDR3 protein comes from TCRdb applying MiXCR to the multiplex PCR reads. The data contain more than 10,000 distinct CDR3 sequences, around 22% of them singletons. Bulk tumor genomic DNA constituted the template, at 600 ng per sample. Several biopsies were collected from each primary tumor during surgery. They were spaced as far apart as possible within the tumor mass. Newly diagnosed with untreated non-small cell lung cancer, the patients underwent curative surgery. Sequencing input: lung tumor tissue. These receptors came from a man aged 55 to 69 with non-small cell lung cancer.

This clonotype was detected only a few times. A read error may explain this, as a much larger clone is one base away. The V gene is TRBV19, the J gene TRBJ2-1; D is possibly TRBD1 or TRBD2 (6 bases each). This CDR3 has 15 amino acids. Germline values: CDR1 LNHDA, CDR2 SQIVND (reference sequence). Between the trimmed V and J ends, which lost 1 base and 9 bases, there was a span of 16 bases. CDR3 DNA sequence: TGTGCCAGTAGTATAGTTGGGGGGCATCGCAGTGAGCAGTTCTTC. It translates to CASSIVGGHRSEQFF.

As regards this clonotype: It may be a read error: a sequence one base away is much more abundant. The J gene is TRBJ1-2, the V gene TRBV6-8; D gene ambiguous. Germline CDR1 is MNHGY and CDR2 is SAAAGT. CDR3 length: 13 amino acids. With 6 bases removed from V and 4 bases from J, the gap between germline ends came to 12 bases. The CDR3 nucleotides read TGTGCCAGCAGGTCTGCAGTAACCTATGGCTACACCTTC. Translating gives CASRSAVTYGYTF.

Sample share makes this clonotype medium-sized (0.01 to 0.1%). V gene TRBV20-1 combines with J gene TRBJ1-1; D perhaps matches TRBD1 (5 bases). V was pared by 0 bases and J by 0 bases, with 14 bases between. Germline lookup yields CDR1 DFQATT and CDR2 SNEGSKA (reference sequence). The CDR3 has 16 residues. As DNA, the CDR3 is TGCAGTGCTAGAGAGCAGGGAGCTATTATGAACACTGAAGCTTTCTTT. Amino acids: CSAREQGAIMNTEAFF.

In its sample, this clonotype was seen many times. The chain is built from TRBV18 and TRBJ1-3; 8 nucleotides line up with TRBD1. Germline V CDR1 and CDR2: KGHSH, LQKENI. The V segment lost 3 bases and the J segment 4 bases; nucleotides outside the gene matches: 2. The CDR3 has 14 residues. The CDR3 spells CASSPDRGGNTIYF. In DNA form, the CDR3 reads TGTGCCAGCTCACCCGACAGGGGAGGAAACACCATATATTTT.

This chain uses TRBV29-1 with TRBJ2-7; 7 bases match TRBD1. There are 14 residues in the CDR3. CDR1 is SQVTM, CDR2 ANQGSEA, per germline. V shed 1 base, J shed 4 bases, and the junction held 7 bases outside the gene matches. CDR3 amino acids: CSVEVPGQNYEQYF. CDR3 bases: TGCAGCGTTGAAGTACCGGGACAGAATTACGAGCAGTACTTC.

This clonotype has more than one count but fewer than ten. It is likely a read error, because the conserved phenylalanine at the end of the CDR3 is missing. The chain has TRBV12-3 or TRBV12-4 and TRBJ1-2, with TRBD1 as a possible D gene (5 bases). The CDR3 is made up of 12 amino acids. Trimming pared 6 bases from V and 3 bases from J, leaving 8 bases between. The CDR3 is CASRGDHYGYTL. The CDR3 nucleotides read TGTGCCAGCAGGGGGGACCACTATGGCTACACCTTA.

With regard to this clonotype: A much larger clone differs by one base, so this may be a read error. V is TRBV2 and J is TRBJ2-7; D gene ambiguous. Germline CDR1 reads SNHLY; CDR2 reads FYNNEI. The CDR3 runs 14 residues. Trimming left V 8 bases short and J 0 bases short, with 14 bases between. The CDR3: CASSHCQSSYEQYF. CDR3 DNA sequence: TGTGCCAGCTCTCACTGTCAGTCCTCCTACGAGCAGTACTTC.

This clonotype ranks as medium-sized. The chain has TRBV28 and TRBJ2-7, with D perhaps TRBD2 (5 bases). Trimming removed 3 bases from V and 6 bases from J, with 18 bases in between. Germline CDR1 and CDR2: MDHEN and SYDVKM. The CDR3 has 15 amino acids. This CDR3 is CASSFPGSRFLEQYF. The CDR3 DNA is TGTGCCAGCAGTTTTCCGGGGTCTAGATTTCTCGAGCAGTACTTC. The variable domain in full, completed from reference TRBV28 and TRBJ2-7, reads DVKVTQSSRYLVKRTGEKVFLECVQDMDHENMFWYRQDPGLGLRLIYFSYDVKMKEKGDIPEGYSVSREKKERFSLILESASTNQTSMYLCASSFPGSRFLEQYFGPGTRLTVT.

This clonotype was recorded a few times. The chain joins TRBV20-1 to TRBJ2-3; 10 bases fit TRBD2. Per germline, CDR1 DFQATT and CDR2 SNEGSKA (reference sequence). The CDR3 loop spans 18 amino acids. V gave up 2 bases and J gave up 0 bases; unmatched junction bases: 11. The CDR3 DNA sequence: TGCAGTGCTAGAAATGAGAGGTCTAGCGGGGGTAGCACAGATACGCAGTATTTT. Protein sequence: CSARNERSSGGSTDTQYF.

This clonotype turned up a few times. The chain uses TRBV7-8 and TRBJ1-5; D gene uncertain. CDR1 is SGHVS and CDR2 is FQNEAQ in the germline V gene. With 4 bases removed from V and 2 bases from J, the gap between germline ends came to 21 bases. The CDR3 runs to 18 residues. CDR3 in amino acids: CASSSITSGGRGNQPQHF. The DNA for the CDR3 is TGTGCCAGCAGCTCCATAACTTCGGGCGGGCGCGGCAATCAGCCCCAGCATTTT.

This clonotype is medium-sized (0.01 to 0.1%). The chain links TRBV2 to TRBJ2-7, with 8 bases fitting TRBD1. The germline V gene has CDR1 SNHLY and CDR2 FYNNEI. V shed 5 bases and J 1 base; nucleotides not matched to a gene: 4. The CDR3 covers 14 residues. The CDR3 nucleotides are TGTGCCAGCAGTCGGGACAGGTCGTCCTACGAGCAGTACTTC. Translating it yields CASSRDRSSYEQYF.

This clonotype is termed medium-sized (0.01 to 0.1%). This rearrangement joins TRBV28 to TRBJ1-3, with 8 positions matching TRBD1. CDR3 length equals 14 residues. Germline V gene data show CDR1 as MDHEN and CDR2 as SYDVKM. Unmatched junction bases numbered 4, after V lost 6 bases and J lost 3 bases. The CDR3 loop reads CASSLRGLGNTIYF. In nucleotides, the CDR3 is TGTGCCAGCAGCCTCAGGGGGCTTGGAAACACCATATATTTT.

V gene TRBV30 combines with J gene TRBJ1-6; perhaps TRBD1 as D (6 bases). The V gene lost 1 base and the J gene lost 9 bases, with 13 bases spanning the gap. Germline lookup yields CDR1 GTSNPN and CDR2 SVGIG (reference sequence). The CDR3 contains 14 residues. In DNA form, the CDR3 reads TGTGCCTGGAGTGCCGGCCGGGGGCCTTCACCCCTCCACTTT. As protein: CAWSAGRGPSPLHF.

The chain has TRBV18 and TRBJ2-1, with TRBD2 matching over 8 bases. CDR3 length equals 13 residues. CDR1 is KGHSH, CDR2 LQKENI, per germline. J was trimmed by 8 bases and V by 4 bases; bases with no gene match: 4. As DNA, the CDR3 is TGTGCCAGCTCACACGGGAGGGGTCATGAGCAGTTCTTC. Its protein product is CASSHGRGHEQFF.

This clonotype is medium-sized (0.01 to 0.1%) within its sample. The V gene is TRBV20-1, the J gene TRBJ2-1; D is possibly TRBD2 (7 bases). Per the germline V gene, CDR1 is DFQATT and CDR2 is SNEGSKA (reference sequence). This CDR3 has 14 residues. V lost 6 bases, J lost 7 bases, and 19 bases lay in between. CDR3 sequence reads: CSARLGGGPNEQFF. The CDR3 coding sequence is TGCAGTGCCCGGCTAGGGGGAGGGCCGAATGAGCAGTTCTTC.